This TCR beta chain derives from a study of blood T cell repertoires in COVID-19. Study as a whole: Acute and convalescent COVID-19 samples came from the United States, Italy and Spain. Sample material is recorded as cDNA or gDNA derived from T cells, B-cell-depleted T cells, or PBMCs.

This CDR3 is built from 15 residues. Germline V gene lookup returns CDR1 SEHNR and CDR2 FQNEAQ (reference sequence). The junction had 8 bases not matched to a gene; V was cut back by 5 bases and J by 3 bases. A few counts support this clone. In the original workflow: Estimates of nucleated cell counts were drawn from the amplification of reference gene primers. Method: immunoSEQ multiplex PCR; TCRdb's copy keeps in-frame clones and lacks some. That table furnishes V, J and clone size, whereas the DNA furnished D and trimming. The sample holds 150,000 or so clones, 78% seen once. Input material: peripheral blood. The TCR originated in an older man with acute or convalescent COVID-19. The chain uses TRBV7-9 and TRBJ1-1; TRBD1 aligns across 8 bases. CDR3 sequence (DNA): TGTGCCAGCAGCCTGATGACAGGGGTTGACACTGAAGCTTTCTTT. Its protein product is CASSLMTGVDTEAFF.